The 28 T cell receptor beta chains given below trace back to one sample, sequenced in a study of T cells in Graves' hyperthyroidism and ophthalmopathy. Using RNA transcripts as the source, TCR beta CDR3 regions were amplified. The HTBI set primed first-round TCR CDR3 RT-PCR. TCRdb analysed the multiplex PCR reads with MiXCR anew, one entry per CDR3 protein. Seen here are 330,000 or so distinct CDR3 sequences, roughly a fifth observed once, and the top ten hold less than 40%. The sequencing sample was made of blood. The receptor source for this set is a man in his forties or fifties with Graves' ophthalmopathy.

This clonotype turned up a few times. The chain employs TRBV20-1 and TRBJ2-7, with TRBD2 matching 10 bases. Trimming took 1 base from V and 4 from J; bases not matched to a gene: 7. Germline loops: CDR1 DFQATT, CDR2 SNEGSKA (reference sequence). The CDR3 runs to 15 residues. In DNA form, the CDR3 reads TGCAGTGCTAGAGGGGTACTAGCGGGAAGGTACGAGCAGTACTTC. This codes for CSARGVLAGRYEQYF.

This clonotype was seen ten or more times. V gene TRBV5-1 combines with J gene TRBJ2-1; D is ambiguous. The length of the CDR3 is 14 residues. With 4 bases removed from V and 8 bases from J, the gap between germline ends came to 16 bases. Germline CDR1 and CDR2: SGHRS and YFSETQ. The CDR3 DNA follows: TGCGCCAGCAGCCCGCTAGACCCTGGCGATGAGCAGTTCTTC. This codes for CASSPLDPGDEQFF.

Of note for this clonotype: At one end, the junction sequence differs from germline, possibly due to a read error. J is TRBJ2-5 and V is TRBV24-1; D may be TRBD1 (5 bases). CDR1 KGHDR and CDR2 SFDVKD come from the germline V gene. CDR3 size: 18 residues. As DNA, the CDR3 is TGTGCCACCTGTGATTCCCCCAAATTAAGACAGTACCAAGAGACCCAGTACTTC. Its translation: CATCDSPKLRQYQETQYF.

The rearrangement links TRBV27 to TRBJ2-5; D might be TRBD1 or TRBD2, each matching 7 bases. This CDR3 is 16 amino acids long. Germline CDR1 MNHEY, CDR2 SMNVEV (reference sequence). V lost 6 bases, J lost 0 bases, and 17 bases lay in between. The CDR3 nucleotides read TGTGCCAGCAGAGGGGGGAGGGGGACAGACCAAGAGACCCAGTACTTC. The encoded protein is CASRGGRGTDQETQYF.

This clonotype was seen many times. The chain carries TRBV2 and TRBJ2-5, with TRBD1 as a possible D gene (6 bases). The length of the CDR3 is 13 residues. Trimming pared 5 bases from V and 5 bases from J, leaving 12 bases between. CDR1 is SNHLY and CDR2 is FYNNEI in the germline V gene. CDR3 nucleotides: TGTGCCAGCAGTAATCAGGGGTGGGAGACCCAGTACTTC. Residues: CASSNQGWETQYF.

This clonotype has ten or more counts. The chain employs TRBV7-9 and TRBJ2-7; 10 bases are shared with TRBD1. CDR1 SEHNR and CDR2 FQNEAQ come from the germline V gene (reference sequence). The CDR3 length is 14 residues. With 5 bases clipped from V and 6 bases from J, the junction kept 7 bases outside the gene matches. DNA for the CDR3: TGTGCCAGCAGCACCGGACAGGGGGAGATCGAGCAGTACTTC. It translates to CASSTGQGEIEQYF.

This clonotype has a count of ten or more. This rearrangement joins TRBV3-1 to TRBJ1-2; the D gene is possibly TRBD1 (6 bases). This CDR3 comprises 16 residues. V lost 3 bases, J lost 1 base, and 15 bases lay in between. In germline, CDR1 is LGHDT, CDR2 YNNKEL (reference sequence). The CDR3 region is CASSHLGGAFNYGYTF. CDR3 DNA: TGTGCCAGCAGCCACCTGGGGGGGGCGTTTAACTATGGCTACACCTTC.

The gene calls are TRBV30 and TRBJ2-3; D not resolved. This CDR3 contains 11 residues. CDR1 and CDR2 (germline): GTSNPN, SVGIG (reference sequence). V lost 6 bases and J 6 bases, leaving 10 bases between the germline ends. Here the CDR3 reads CACSPSDTQYF. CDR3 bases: TGTGCCTGCTCCCCCTCTGATACGCAGTATTTT.

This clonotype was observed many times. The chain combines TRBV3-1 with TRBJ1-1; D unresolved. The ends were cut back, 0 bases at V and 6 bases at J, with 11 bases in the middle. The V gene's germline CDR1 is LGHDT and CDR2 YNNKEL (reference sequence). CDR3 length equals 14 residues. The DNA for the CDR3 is TGTGCCAGCAGCCAAGATGAAGGGTTCGCTGAAGCTTTCTTT. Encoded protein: CASSQDEGFAEAFF.

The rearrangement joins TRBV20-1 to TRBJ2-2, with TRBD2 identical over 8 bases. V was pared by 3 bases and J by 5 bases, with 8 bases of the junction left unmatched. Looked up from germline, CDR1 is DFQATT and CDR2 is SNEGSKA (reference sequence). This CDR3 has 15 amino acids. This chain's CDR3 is CSARTRGRPTGELFF. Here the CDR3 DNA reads TGCAGTGCTAGGACCCGCGGGAGGCCTACCGGGGAGCTGTTTTTT.

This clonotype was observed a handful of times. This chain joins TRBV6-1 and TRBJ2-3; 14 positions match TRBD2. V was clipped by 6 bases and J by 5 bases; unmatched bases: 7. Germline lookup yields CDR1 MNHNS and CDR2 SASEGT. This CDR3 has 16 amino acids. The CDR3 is CASSHGLAGGRDTQYF. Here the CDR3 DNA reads TGTGCCAGCAGCCACGGACTAGCGGGAGGAAGAGATACGCAGTATTTT.

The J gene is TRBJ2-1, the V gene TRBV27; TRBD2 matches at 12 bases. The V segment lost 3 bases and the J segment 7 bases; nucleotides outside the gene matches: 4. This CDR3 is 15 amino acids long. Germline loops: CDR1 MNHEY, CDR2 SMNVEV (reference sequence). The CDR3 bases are TGTGCCAGCAGTTTGAGGACTAGCGGGACGAATGAGCAGTTCTTC. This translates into CASSLRTSGTNEQFF.

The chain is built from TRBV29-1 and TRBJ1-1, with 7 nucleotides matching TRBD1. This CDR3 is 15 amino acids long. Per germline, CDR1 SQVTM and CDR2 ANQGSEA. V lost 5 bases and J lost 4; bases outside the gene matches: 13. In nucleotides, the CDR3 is TGCAGCGTTACAGGGGTAGGGGCGCGAACCACTGAAGCTTTCTTT. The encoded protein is CSVTGVGARTTEAFF. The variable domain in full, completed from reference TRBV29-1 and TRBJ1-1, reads SAVISQKPSRDICQRGTSLTIQCQVDSQVTMMFWYRQQPGQSLTLIATANQGSEATYESGFVIDKFPISRPNLTFSTLTVSNMSPEDSSIYLCSVTGVGARTTEAFFGQGTRLTVV.

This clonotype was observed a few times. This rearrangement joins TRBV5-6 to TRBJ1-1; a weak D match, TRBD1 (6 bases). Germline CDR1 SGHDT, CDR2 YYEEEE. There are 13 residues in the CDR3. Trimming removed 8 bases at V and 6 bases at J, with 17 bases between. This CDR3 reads CASTGTGRAEAFF. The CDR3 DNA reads TGTGCCAGTACCGGTACAGGGAGGGCTGAAGCTTTCTTT.

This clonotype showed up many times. CDR3 in DNA: TGCAGTGCTAGAGAGGCGGGGAACACCGGGGAGCTGTTTTTT. This sequence encodes CSAREAGNTGELFF. The chain couples TRBV20-1 to TRBJ2-2, with D maybe TRBD2 (5 bases). Trimming took 0 bases from V and 1 from J, leaving 6 bases between them. The CDR3 is made up of 14 amino acids. CDR1 DFQATT and CDR2 SNEGSKA come from the germline V gene (reference sequence).

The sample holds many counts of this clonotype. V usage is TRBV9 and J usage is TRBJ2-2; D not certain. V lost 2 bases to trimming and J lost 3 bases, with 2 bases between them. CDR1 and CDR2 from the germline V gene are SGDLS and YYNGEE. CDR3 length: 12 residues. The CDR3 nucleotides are TGTGCCAGCAGCGTTTACACCGGGGAGCTGTTTTTT. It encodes CASSVYTGELFF.

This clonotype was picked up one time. DNA of the CDR3: TGTGCCAGCAGTTACTCGGACAATATGAACACTGAAGCTTTCTTT. Translation: CASSYSDNMNTEAFF. The chain employs TRBV6-6 and TRBJ1-1, with D maybe TRBD1 (5 bases). Germline assignment: CDR1 MNHNY and CDR2 SVGAGI (reference sequence). V dropped 0 bases and J dropped 0 bases, with 8 bases sitting between them. The CDR3 has 15 amino acids.

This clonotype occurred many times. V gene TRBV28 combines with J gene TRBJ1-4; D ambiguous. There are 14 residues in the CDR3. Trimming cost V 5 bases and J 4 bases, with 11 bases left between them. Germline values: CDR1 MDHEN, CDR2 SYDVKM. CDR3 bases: TGTGCCAGCAGTGATCCGGGCCGTAATGAAAAACTGTTTTTT. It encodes CASSDPGRNEKLFF.

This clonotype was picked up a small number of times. DNA for the CDR3: TGTGCCTGGAGTGATCGACTAGGATTGGGCTCCTACGAGCAGTACTTC. Its protein is CAWSDRLGLGSYEQYF. V usage is TRBV30 and J usage is TRBJ2-7, with TRBD2 as a possible D gene (6 bases). Trimming cost V 1 base and J 0 bases, with 16 bases left between them. CDR3 length: 16 residues. Germline loops: CDR1 GTSNPN, CDR2 SVGIG (reference sequence).

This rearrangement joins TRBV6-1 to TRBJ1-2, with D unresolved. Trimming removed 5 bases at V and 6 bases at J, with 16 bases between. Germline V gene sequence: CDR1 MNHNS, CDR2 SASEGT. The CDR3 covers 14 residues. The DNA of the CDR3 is TGTGCCAGCAGTCCCTCGGCCCCACCGCATGGCTACACCTTC. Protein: CASSPSAPPHGYTF.

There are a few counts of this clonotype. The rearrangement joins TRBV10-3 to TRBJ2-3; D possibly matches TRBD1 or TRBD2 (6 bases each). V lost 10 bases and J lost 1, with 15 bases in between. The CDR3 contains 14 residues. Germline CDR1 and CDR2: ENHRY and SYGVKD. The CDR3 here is CATGTGAGTDTQYF. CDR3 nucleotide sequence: TGTGCCACCGGGACGGGGGCTGGCACAGATACGCAGTATTTT.

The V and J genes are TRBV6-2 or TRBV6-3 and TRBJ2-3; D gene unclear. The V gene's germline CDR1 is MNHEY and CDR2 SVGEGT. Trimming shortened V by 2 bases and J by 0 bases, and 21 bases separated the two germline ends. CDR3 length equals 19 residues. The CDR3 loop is CASSYPPAAQGKSTDTQYF. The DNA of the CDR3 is TGTGCCAGCAGTTACCCCCCCGCGGCGCAAGGGAAAAGCACAGATACGCAGTATTTT.

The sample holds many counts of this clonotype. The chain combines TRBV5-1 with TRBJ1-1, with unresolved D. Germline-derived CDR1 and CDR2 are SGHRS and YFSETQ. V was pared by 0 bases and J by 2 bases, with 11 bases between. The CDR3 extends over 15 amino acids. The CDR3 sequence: CASSLGATANTEAFF. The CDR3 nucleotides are TGCGCCAGCAGCTTGGGGGCGACGGCAAACACTGAAGCTTTCTTT. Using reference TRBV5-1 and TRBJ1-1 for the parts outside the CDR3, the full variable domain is KAGVTQTPRYLIKTRGQQVTLSCSPISGHRSVSWYQQTPGQGLQFLFEYFSETQRNKGNFPGRFSGRQFSNSRSEMNVSTLELGDSALYLCASSLGATANTEAFFGQGTRLTVV.

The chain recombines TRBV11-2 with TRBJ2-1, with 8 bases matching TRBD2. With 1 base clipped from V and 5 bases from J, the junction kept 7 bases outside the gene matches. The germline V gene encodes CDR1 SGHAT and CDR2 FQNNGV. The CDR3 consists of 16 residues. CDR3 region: CASSLGRGAQDNEQFF. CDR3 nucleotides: TGTGCCAGCAGCTTAGGGCGGGGGGCGCAGGACAATGAGCAGTTCTTC.

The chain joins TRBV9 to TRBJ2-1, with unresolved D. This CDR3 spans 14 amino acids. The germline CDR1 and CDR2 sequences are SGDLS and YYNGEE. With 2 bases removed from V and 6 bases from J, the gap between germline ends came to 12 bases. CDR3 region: CASSVTDLRNEQFF. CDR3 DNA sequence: TGTGCCAGCAGCGTGACGGACCTCCGCAATGAGCAGTTCTTC. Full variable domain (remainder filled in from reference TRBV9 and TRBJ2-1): DSGVTQTPKHLITATGQRVTLRCSPRSGDLSVYWYQQSLDQGLQFLIQYYNGEERAKGNILERFSAQQFPDLHSELNLSSLELGDSALYFCASSVTDLRNEQFFGPGTRLTVL.

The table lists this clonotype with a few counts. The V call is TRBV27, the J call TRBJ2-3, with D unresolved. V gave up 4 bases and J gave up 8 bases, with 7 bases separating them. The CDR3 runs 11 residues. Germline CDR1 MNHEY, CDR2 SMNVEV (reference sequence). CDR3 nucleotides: TGTGCCAGCAGTTATCGAGGTACGCAGTATTTT. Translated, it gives CASSYRGTQYF.

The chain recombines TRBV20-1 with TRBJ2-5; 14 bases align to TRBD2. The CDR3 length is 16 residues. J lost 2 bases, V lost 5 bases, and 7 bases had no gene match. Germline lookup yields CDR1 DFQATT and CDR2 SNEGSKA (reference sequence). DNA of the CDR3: TGCAGTGCTGGGGGACTAGCGGGAGATGTTCAAGAGACCCAGTACTTC. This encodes CSAGGLAGDVQETQYF.

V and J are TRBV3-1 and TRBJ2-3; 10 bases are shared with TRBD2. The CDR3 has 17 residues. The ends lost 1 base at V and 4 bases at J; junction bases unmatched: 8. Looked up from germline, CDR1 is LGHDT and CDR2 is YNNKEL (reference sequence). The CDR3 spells CASSQGVIAGGSDTQYF. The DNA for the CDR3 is TGTGCCAGCAGCCAAGGAGTTATAGCGGGAGGTTCAGATACGCAGTATTTT.